The clone carrying this T cell receptor (beta chain) was counted many times. Its antigen is not identified. The germline gene is not matched at one end of the junction; a read error may be the cause. CDR1 is DFQATT, CDR2 SNEGSKA, per germline (reference sequence). The CDR3 spans 11 residues. This entry is derived from a study of identical twins. Broader study findings: Researchers caution that invariant MAIT and iNKT cells could partly confound zero-insertion analyses. Without tracking the same donors, conclusions rested on cross-sectional statistical analysis.

It was template switching that added a universal primer site, and there were unique molecular identifiers on the cDNA. MiXCR, applied by TCRdb to the 5' RACE reads, yields one record per CDR3 protein. The data hold 420,000 or so distinct CDR3 sequences, with about 18% observed a single time. Sequencing input: naive T cells sorted from blood. The source of this sequence is a man aged 50 to 60 in good health. The V gene is TRBV20-1, the J gene TRBJ2-1, with a possible D match to TRBD2 (6 bases). The DNA for the CDR3 is TGCAGTGCTAGAACGGGGGACCCTGGGCTCTTC. Residues: CSARTGDPGLF.